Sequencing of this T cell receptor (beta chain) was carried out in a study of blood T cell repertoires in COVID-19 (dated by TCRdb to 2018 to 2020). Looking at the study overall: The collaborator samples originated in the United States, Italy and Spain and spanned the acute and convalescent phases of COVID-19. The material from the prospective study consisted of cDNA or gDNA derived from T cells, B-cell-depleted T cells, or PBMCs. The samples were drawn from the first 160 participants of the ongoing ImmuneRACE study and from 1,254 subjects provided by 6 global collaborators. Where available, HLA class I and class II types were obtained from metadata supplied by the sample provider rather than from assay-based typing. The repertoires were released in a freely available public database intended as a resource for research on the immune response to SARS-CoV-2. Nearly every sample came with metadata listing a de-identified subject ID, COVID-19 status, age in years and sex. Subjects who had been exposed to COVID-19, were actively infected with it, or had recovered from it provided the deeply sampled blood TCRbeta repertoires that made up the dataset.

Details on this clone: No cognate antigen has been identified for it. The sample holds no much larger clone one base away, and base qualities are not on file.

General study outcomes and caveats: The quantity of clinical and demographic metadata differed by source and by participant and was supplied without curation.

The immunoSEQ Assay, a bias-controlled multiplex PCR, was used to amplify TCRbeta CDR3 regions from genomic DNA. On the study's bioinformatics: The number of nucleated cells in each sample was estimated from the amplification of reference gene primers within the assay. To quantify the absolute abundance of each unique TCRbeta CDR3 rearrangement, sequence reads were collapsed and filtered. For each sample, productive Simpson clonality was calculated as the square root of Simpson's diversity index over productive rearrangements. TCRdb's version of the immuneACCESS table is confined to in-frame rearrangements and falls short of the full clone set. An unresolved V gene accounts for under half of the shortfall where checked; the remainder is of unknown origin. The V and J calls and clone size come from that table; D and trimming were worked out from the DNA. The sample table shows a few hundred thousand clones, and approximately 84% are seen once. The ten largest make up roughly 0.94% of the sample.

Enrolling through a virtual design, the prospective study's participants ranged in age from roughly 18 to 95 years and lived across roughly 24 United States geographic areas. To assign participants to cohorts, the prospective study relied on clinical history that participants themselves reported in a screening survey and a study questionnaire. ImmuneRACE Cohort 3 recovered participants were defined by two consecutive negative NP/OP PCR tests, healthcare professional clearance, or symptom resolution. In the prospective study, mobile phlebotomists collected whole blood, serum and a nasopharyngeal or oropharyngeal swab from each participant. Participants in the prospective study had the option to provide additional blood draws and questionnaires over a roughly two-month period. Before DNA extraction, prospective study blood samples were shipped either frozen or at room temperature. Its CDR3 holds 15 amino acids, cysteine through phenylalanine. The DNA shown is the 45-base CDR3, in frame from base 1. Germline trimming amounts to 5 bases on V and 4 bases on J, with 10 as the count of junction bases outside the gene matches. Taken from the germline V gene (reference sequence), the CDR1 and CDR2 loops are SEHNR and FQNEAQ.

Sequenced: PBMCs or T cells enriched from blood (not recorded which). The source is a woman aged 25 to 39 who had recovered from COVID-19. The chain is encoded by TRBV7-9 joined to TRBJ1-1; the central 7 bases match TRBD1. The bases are TGTGCCAGCAGCCCCGACGGACAGGCGACCACTGAAGCTTTCTTT. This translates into CASSPDGQATTEAFF.